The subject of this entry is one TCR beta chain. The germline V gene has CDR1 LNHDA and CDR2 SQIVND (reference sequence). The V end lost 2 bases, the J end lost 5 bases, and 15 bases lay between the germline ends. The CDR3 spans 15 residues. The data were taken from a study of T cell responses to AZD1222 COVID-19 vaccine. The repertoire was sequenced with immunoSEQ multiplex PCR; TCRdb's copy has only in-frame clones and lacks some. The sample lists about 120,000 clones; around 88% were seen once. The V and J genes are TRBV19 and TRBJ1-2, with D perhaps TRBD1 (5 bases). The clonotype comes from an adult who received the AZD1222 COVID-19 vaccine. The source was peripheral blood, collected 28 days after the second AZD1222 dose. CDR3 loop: CASSIRDGRTYGYTF. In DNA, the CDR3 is TGTGCCAGTAGTATAAGGGACGGACGGACTTATGGCTACACCTTC.